This T cell receptor (beta chain) was profiled in a study of OX40 agonist ivuxolimab in advanced cancers. Study overall: Every 2 weeks, patients received ivuxolimab intravenously, dosed at 0.01 to 10 mg/kg. Patients undergoing dose escalation presented with hepatocellular carcinoma, melanoma, renal cell or head and neck cancer. Patients with prior anti-PD-1, anti-PD-L1 or anti-CTLA-4 therapy were eligible; 40% had some.

Measured with immunoSEQ multiplex PCR; TCRdb has only the in-frame clones, and not every one. The data hold around 40,000 clones, with roughly 80% observed a single time. Per the germline V gene, CDR1 is SGHDT and CDR2 is YYEEEE. The CDR3 is 15 residues long. V shed 5 bases and J shed 4 bases, with 19 bases lying between them. Study conclusions and caveats: Clonal expansion by week 6 occurred in CD4+ and CD8+ blood T cells (at 0.1 to 3.0 mg/kg).

As to this clone: Its antigen remains unidentified.

Sample: CD4+ or CD8+ T cells sorted from blood, taken in a trial of the OX40 agonist ivuxolimab. The genes are TRBV5-6 and TRBJ2-7, with D perhaps matching TRBD1 or TRBD2 (5 bases each). The receptor was isolated from an adult with an advanced solid tumor such as melanoma, head and neck, liver or kidney cancer. The CDR3 is CASREWGRDGYEQYF. The CDR3, as DNA: TGTGCCAGCAGGGAGTGGGGCCGGGACGGTTACGAGCAGTACTTC.